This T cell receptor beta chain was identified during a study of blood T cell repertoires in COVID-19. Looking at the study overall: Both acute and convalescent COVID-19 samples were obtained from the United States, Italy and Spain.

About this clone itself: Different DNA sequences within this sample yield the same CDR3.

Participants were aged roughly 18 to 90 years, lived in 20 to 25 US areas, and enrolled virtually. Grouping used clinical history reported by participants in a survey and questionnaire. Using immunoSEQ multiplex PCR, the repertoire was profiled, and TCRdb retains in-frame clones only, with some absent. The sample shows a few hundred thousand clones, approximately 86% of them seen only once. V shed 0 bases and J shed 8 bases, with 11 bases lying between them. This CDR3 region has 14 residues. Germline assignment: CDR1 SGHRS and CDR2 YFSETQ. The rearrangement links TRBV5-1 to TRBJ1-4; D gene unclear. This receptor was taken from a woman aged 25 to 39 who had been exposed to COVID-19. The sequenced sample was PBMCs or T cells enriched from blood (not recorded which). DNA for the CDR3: TGCGCCAGCAGCTTGGGAGGGCTCGGCGAAAAACTGTTTTTT. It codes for CASSLGGLGEKLFF. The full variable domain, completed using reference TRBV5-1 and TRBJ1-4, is KAGVTQTPRYLIKTRGQQVTLSCSPISGHRSVSWYQQTPGQGLQFLFEYFSETQRNKGNFPGRFSGRQFSNSRSEMNVSTLELGDSALYLCASSLGGLGEKLFFGSGTQLSVL.